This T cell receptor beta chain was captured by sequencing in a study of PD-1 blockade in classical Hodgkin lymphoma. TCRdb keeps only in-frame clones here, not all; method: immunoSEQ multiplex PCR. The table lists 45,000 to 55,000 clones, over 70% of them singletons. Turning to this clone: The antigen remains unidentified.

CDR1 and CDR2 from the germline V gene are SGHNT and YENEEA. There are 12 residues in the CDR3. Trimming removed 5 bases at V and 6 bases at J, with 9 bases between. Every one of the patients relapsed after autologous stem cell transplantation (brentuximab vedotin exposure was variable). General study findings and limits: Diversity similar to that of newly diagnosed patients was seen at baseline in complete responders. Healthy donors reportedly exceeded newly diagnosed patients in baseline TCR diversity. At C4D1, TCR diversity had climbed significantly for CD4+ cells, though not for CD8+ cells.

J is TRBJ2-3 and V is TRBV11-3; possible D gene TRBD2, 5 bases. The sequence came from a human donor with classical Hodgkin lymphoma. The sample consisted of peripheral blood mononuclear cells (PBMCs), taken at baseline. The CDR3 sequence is CASSDPGDTQYF. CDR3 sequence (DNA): TGTGCCAGCAGCGACCCGGGGGATACGCAGTATTTT.